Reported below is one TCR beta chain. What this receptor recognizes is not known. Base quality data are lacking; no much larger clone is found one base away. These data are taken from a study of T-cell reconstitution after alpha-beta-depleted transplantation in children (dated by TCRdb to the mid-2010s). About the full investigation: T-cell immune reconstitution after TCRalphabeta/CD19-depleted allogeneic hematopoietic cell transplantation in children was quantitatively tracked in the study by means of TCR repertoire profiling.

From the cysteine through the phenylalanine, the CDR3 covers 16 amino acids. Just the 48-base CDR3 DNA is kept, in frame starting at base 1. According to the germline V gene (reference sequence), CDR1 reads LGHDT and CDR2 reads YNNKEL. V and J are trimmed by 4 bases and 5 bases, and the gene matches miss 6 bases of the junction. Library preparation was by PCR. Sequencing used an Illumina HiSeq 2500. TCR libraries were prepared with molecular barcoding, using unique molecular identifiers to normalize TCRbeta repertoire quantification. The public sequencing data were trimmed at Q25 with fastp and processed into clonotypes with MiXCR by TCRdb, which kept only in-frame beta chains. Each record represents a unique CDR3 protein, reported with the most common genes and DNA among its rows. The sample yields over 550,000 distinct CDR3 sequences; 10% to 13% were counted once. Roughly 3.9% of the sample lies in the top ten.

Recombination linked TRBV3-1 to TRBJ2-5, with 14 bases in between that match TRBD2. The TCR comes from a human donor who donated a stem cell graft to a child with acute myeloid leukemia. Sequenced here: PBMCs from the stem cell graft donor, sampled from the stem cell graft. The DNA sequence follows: TGTGCCAGCAGCCCCGGACTAGCGGGAGGCCGGGAGACCCAGTACTTC. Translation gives CASSPGLAGGRETQYF.